These T cell receptor beta chains were read from a single sample in a study of blood T cell repertoires in COVID-19. Profiling relied on immunoSEQ multiplex PCR, and the TCRdb table lists in-frame clones only, not all of them. The sample lists around 110,000 clones, 75% to 85% seen once, with under 8% in the top ten. Sequencing was carried out using peripheral blood. These receptor sequences come from a man older than 75 with COVID-19, enrolled during active disease. CDR3s leave out the opening cysteine and the closing phenylalanine or tryptophan. Fields, in order: V gene, J gene, CDR3 protein.

v_call: TRBV19; j_call: TRBJ2-2; cdr3_aa: ASSLSDTGELF
v_call: TRBV7-7; j_call: TRBJ2-1; cdr3_aa: ASSLAGGEQF
v_call: TRBV7-9; j_call: TRBJ1-2; cdr3_aa: ASSRRQGGGYT
v_call: TRBV14; j_call: TRBJ2-3; cdr3_aa: ASSQDPVAGGSTDTQY
v_call: TRBV9; j_call: TRBJ1-1; cdr3_aa: ASSGMTGYTEAF
v_call: TRBV7-9; j_call: TRBJ2-1; cdr3_aa: ASSGAGPNEQF
v_call: TRBV5-1; j_call: TRBJ2-1; cdr3_aa: ASSWGLAEYNEQF
v_call: TRBV9; j_call: TRBJ2-2; cdr3_aa: ASRLGWGDTGELF
v_call: TRBV7-9; j_call: TRBJ1-1; cdr3_aa: ASSLVQGGTEAF
v_call: TRBV21-1; j_call: TRBJ2-5; cdr3_aa: ASSNSSTSGRSETQY
v_call: TRBV6-5; j_call: TRBJ1-3; cdr3_aa: ASSYSARGNTIY
v_call: TRBV4-3; j_call: TRBJ2-7; cdr3_aa: ASSQGDSNTLPLEQY
v_call: TRBV6-5; j_call: TRBJ1-1; cdr3_aa: ASTSTSGATTEAF
v_call: TRBV7-8; j_call: TRBJ2-5; cdr3_aa: ASSRRLGGREETQY
v_call: TRBV5-5; j_call: TRBJ2-1; cdr3_aa: ASSLVGTGLYNEQF
v_call: TRBV7-3; j_call: TRBJ1-4; cdr3_aa: ASAQGEGEKLF
v_call: TRBV5-1; j_call: TRBJ1-2; cdr3_aa: ASSPDTNYGYT
v_call: TRBV19; j_call: TRBJ1-1; cdr3_aa: ASSVQMNTEAF
v_call: TRBV14; j_call: TRBJ1-2; cdr3_aa: ASSRVTGWNYGYT
v_call: TRBV18; j_call: TRBJ2-2; cdr3_aa: ASSPLTGVATGELF
v_call: TRBV4-2; j_call: TRBJ2-7; cdr3_aa: ASSQESSGSYEQY
v_call: TRBV30; j_call: TRBJ1-1; cdr3_aa: AWSLTAGSTEAF
v_call: TRBV6-5; j_call: TRBJ1-5; cdr3_aa: ASSYFGPRLDQPQH
v_call: TRBV5-1; j_call: TRBJ2-2; cdr3_aa: ASSLGLAGDGTGELF
v_call: TRBV27; j_call: TRBJ1-6; cdr3_aa: ASSLRPGGNSPLH
v_call: TRBV19; j_call: TRBJ2-1; cdr3_aa: ASRETRTYNEQF
v_call: TRBV4-3; j_call: TRBJ2-7; cdr3_aa: ASSRTRTDQTEQY
v_call: TRBV14; j_call: TRBJ2-1; cdr3_aa: ASSPLAGIRDEQF
v_call: TRBV19; j_call: TRBJ2-1; cdr3_aa: ASNPGTNYNEQF
v_call: TRBV9; j_call: TRBJ2-1; cdr3_aa: ASSGRRGRNEQF
v_call: TRBV19; j_call: TRBJ1-1; cdr3_aa: ASSIGTAEAF
v_call: TRBV20-1; j_call: TRBJ1-5; cdr3_aa: SASGHTTRNQPQH
v_call: TRBV2; j_call: TRBJ2-6; cdr3_aa: ASGANSGANVLT
v_call: TRBV10-1; j_call: TRBJ1-6; cdr3_aa: ASGGGEGAYNSPLH
v_call: TRBV28; j_call: TRBJ1-5; cdr3_aa: ASTSAGNSNQPQH
v_call: TRBV19; j_call: TRBJ1-1; cdr3_aa: ASSSRGAAGGTEAF
v_call: TRBV5-4; j_call: TRBJ2-2; cdr3_aa: ASSPRDANTGELF
v_call: TRBV15; j_call: TRBJ2-1; cdr3_aa: ATSRDGRAYNEQF
v_call: TRBV28; j_call: TRBJ2-7; cdr3_aa: ASTENGIHEQY
v_call: TRBV24-1; j_call: TRBJ2-1; cdr3_aa: ATSDSAGPYNEQF